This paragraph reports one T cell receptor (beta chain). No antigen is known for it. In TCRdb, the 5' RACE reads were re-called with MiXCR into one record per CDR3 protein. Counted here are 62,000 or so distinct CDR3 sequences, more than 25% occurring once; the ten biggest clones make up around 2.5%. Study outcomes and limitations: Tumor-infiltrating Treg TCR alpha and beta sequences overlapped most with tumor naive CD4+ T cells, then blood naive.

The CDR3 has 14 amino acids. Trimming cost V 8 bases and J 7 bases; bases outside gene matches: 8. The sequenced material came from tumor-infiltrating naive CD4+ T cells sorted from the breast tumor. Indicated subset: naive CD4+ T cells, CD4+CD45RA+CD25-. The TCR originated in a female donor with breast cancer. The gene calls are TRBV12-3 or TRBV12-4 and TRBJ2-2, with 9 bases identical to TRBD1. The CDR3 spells CASSGTGIFGELFF. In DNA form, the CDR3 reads TGTGCCAGCTCCGGGACAGGGATATTCGGGGAGCTGTTTTTT.